The 13 T cell receptor beta chains in this list originate from one sample, sequenced in a study of identifying expanded T cells in peripheral blood. TCRdb's copy holds only in-frame clones and misses some; the assay was immunoSEQ multiplex PCR. The sample consists of 84,000 or so clones, over 85% of them appearing once. Sequenced input: blood. The origin of the receptors is a person aged 18-69 years in good health.

The chain uses TRBV6-1 and TRBJ2-6; D is undetermined. The CDR3 covers 16 residues. Germline V gene data show CDR1 as MNHNS and CDR2 as SASEGT. With 2 bases removed from V and 0 bases from J, the gap between germline ends came to 8 bases. CDR3 in amino acids: CASSEMAASGANVLTF. The CDR3, as DNA: TGTGCCAGCAGTGAAATGGCGGCCTCTGGGGCCAACGTCCTGACTTTC.

The chain has TRBV19 and TRBJ1-1; TRBD1 aligns across 7 bases. Trimming cost V 5 bases and J 2 bases; bases outside gene matches: 8. This CDR3 is built from 15 residues. Germline V gene sequence: CDR1 LNHDA, CDR2 SQIVND (reference sequence). CDR3 nucleotides: TGTGCCAGTAGTTCCCGGACAGGTCGAAACACTGAAGCTTTCTTT. It yields the protein CASSSRTGRNTEAFF.

V and J are TRBV19 and TRBJ1-5, with TRBD1 matching over 7 bases. The V gene's germline CDR1 is LNHDA and CDR2 SQIVND (reference sequence). The CDR3 covers 19 residues. After removal of 4 bases from V and 0 bases from J, the junction contained 15 bases not matched to a gene. CDR3 residues: CASSTYLPRDRDSNQPQHF. CDR3 coding DNA: TGTGCCAGTAGTACCTACTTACCCCGGGACAGAGATAGCAATCAGCCCCAGCATTTT.

The CDR3 DNA sequence: TGTGCCACCAGCAGAGGAGGGATCGGCGGGGGGCCACAAGAGACCCAGTACTTC. It codes for CATSRGGIGGGPQETQYF. The chain has TRBV15 and TRBJ2-5, with 8 bases lining up with TRBD2. V was pared by 1 base and J by 2 bases, with 12 bases of the junction left unmatched. Germline CDR1 LNHNV, CDR2 YYDKDF (reference sequence). This CDR3 contains 18 residues.

This chain joins TRBV12-2 and TRBJ1-5; the table gives TRBD1 as D, unverified against the DNA. TRBV12-2 is listed as a pseudogene. This CDR3 contains 15 residues. In DNA, the CDR3 is TGTGCAAGTCGCTTAGCGTTACAGTTCAATCAGCCCCAGCATTTT. As protein: CASRLALQFNQPQHF.

This chain joins TRBV27 and TRBJ1-5; D gene unclear. V shed 5 bases and J shed 0 bases, with 11 bases lying between them. This CDR3 region has 15 residues. Germline values: CDR1 MNHEY, CDR2 SMNVEV (reference sequence). CDR3: CASSLTPYSNQPQHF. The CDR3 coding sequence is TGTGCCAGCAGTCTTACACCGTATAGCAATCAGCCCCAGCATTTT.

The rearrangement links TRBV21-1 to TRBJ2-5; the table assigns TRBD2, which was not confirmed against the DNA. TRBV21-1 is labeled a pseudogene. The length of the CDR3 is 16 residues. CDR3: CASSKWRAGAQETQYF. Written as DNA, the CDR3 is TGTGCCAGCAGCAAGTGGAGGGCGGGCGCCCAAGAGACCCAGTACTTC.

This chain joins TRBV18 and TRBJ1-3; D remains ambiguous. Per germline, CDR1 KGHSH and CDR2 LQKENI. V was cut by 3 bases and J by 4 bases, with 13 bases left in between. The CDR3 totals 15 residues. CDR3 sequence reads: CASSPPEGFGNTIYF. DNA for the CDR3: TGTGCCAGCTCACCGCCCGAGGGATTCGGAAACACCATATATTTT.

This rearrangement joins TRBV7-2 to TRBJ2-6; tentatively, D is TRBD1 (5 bases). Germline CDR1 and CDR2: SGHTA and FQGNSA. This CDR3 region has 15 residues. The V end lost 3 bases, the J end lost 1 base, and 7 bases lay between the germline ends. The CDR3 is CASSFRTSGANVLTF. The CDR3 DNA follows: TGTGCCAGCAGCTTCCGGACATCTGGGGCCAACGTCCTGACTTTC.

The chain carries TRBV7-8 and TRBJ2-7, with 9 bases aligning to TRBD1. Germline lookup yields CDR1 SGHVS and CDR2 FQNEAQ. The CDR3 is 15 amino acids. After removal of 4 bases from V and 2 bases from J, the junction contained 6 bases not matched to a gene. CDR3 in DNA: TGTGCCAGCAGCTCCCAGACAGGGGGGCCCTACGAGCAGTACTTC. Its protein product is CASSSQTGGPYEQYF.

The chain is built from TRBV19 and TRBJ1-2; 8 bases line up with TRBD1. Germline CDR1 is LNHDA and CDR2 is SQIVND (reference sequence). V shed 2 bases and J 2 bases; nucleotides not matched to a gene: 7. The CDR3 covers 16 residues. CDR3 sequence (DNA): TGTGCCAGTAGTATAAGGTCTCGGGACAGGAACTATGGCTACACCTTC. Amino acids: CASSIRSRDRNYGYTF.

V is TRBV27 and J is TRBJ2-1; 7 positions agree with TRBD2. The junction had 10 bases not matched to a gene; V was cut back by 8 bases and J by 0 bases. The CDR3 runs 16 residues. Per germline, CDR1 MNHEY and CDR2 SMNVEV (reference sequence). CDR3 protein: CASVGPGGGSYNEQFF. CDR3 nucleotide sequence: TGTGCCAGCGTAGGCCCAGGCGGGGGCTCCTACAATGAGCAGTTCTTC.

The chain carries TRBV7-3 and TRBJ2-1; D may be TRBD2 (6 bases). V was shortened by 6 bases and J by 0 bases, with 9 bases between the two germline ends. CDR1 and CDR2 (germline): SGHTA, FQGTGA. This CDR3 comprises 14 residues. The CDR3 DNA follows: TGTGCCAGCAGTCTTAGCGGCTCCTACAATGAGCAGTTCTTC. This sequence encodes CASSLSGSYNEQFF.